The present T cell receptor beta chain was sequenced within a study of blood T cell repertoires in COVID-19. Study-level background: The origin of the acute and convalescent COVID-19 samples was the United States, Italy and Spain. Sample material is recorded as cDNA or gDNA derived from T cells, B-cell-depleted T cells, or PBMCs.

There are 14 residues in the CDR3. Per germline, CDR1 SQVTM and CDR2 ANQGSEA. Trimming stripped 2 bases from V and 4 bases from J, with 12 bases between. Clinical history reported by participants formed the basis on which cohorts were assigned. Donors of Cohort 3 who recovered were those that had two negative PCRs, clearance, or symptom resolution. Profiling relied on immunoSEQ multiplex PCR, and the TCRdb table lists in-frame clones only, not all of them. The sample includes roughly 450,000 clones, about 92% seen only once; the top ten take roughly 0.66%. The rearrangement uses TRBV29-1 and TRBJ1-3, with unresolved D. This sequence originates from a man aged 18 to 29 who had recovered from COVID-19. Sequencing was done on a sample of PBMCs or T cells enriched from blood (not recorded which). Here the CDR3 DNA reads TGCAGCGTTGAATTTGCCGAGGGAGGAAACACCATATATTTT. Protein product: CSVEFAEGGNTIYF. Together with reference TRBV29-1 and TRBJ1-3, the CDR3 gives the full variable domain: SAVISQKPSRDICQRGTSLTIQCQVDSQVTMMFWYRQQPGQSLTLIATANQGSEATYESGFVIDKFPISRPNLTFSTLTVSNMSPEDSSIYLCSVEFAEGGNTIYFGEGSWLTVV.